This TCR beta chain was retrieved from a study of post-analysis software for immune sequencing data. Overall study: Disease trajectories encompassed relapsing-remitting, secondary progressive and progressive-relapsing multiple sclerosis.

Germline loops: CDR1 SGHRS, CDR2 YFSETQ. Trimming pared 0 bases from V and 4 bases from J, leaving 8 bases between. The CDR3 loop spans 14 amino acids. General study findings and limits: Patients had higher frequencies than controls of roughly five TRBV segments, including TRBV5-6, TRBV5-1 and TRBV20-1. In multiple sclerosis, normalized Chao1 diversity was significantly below that of controls.

Each TCR beta cDNA library carried unique molecular identifiers. TCRdb re-called the PCR reads through MiXCR, storing one row per CDR3 protein. The sample shows approximately 400,000 distinct CDR3 sequences, approximately 33% of them seen only once. As to this clonotype: No antigen is known for it.

Material: blood. The gene calls are TRBV5-1 and TRBJ2-1, with D perhaps TRBD2 (6 bases). The sequence derives from a girl aged 5-17 years with multiple sclerosis. CDR3 sequence reads: CASSLGSGYNEQFF. The DNA of the CDR3 is TGCGCCAGCAGCTTGGGGAGCGGGTACAATGAGCAGTTCTTC.